The 28 T cell receptor beta chains given below trace back to one sample, sequenced in a study of control samples from healthy donors and cancer patients. Only in-frame clones appear in the TCRdb table, and some are missing; sequencing was by immunoSEQ multiplex PCR. The sample has fewer than 110,000 clones, around 89% seen once. Sequencing input: blood. The origin of the receptors is a man under 40 in good health.

This clone appeared once. V is TRBV5-1 and J is TRBJ2-2; 8 bases match TRBD1. V was pared by 2 bases and J by 5 bases, with 2 bases of the junction left unmatched. The germline V gene encodes CDR1 SGHRS and CDR2 YFSETQ. The CDR3 contains 14 residues. CDR3 coding DNA: TGCGCCAGCAGCTTAGGACAGGGAACCGGGGAGCTGTTTTTT. It codes for CASSLGQGTGELFF.

V usage is TRBV18 and J usage is TRBJ2-3; D unclear. The germline CDR1 and CDR2 sequences are KGHSH and LQKENI. V gave up 6 bases and J gave up 0 bases, with 16 bases separating them. The CDR3 has 16 residues. The CDR3 here is CASSPDTYLSTDTQYF. The CDR3 DNA follows: TGTGCCAGCTCTCCCGACACGTACCTGAGCACAGATACGCAGTATTTT.

V is TRBV30 and J is TRBJ1-1; weak D call: TRBD1 (6 bases). CDR3 length: 14 residues. V lost 4 bases to trimming and J lost 2 bases, with 14 bases between them. Germline-derived CDR1 and CDR2 are GTSNPN and SVGIG (reference sequence). This CDR3 reads CAWKVPGTNTEAFF. Here the CDR3 DNA reads TGTGCCTGGAAAGTTCCGGGGACAAACACTGAAGCTTTCTTT.

The J gene is TRBJ2-5, the V gene TRBV6-5; 10 bases fit TRBD2. The V and J ends lost 7 bases and 2 bases, in that order; junction bases with no gene match: 7. The CDR3 contains 15 residues. The germline CDR1 and CDR2 sequences are MNHEY and SVGAGI. The CDR3 protein is CASTLAGTSQETQYF. CDR3 DNA sequence: TGTGCCAGCACACTAGCGGGGACTTCTCAAGAGACCCAGTACTTC.

This sequence joins TRBV18 and TRBJ2-5; possible D gene TRBD1, 6 bases. V was cut by 1 base and J by 5 bases, with 14 bases left in between. The CDR3 has 15 residues. Germline-derived CDR1 and CDR2 are KGHSH and LQKENI. The CDR3 nucleotides read TGTGCCAGCTCACCACAGGCAGGGGTCGAGGAGACCCAGTACTTC. Amino acids: CASSPQAGVEETQYF.

V usage is TRBV4-1 and J usage is TRBJ2-3; 14 nucleotides match TRBD2. The CDR3 is 17 amino acids. V was pared by 1 base and J by 9 bases, with 9 bases of the junction left unmatched. Looked up from germline, CDR1 is MGHRA and CDR2 is YSYEKL. In DNA, the CDR3 is TGCGCCAGCAGCCAAGGGTTTCCGACTAGCGGGGGGGGGACGCAGTATTTT. It translates to CASSQGFPTSGGGTQYF.

This chain joins TRBV5-1 and TRBJ1-1; the D gene is possibly TRBD1 (5 bases). The CDR3 totals 14 residues. V lost 4 bases to trimming and J lost 1 base, with 11 bases between them. The V gene's germline CDR1 is SGHRS and CDR2 YFSETQ. CDR3 coding DNA: TGCGCCAGCAGCCCTCAGGGCGCGAACACTGAAGCTTTCTTT. The encoded protein is CASSPQGANTEAFF. The whole variable domain, remainder taken from reference TRBV5-1 and TRBJ1-1, is KAGVTQTPRYLIKTRGQQVTLSCSPISGHRSVSWYQQTPGQGLQFLFEYFSETQRNKGNFPGRFSGRQFSNSRSEMNVSTLELGDSALYLCASSPQGANTEAFFGQGTRLTVV.

The V and J genes are TRBV3-1 (or the pseudogene TRBV3-2) and TRBJ2-1, with TRBD2 matching 8 bases. CDR3 size: 12 residues. V lost 2 bases to trimming and J lost 12 bases; unmatched junction nucleotides: 3. The germline V gene encodes CDR1 LGHDT and CDR2 YNNKEL (reference sequence). The CDR3 sequence is CASSQLREGQFF. CDR3 nucleotides: TGTGCCAGCAGCCAACTTCGGGAGGGGCAGTTCTTC.

The genes are TRBV19 and TRBJ1-1; D call uncertain. This CDR3 is built from 11 residues. Deletions cut 6 bases from V and 8 bases from J, with 10 bases between. Germline CDR1 is LNHDA and CDR2 is SQIVND (reference sequence). The DNA of the CDR3 is TGTGCCAGTAGCCTAAACCTCGAAGCTTTCTTT. Protein sequence: CASSLNLEAFF.

The gene calls are TRBV7-2 and TRBJ2-7; 13 bases are shared with TRBD2. Trimming at V came to 0 bases and at J to 1 base, leaving 3 bases not matched to a gene. The CDR3 length is 17 residues. The V gene's germline CDR1 is SGHTA and CDR2 FQGNSA. The CDR3 DNA reads as TGTGCCAGCAGCTTAGCTACTAGCGGGAGGGTTTCCTACGAGCAGTACTTC. It is translated as CASSLATSGRVSYEQYF. The variable domain in full, with the rest retrieved from reference TRBV7-2 and TRBJ2-7, is GAGVSQSPSNKVTEKGKDVELRCDPISGHTALYWYRQSLGQGLEFLIYFQGNSAPDKSGLPSDRFSAERTGGSVSTLTIQRTQQEDSAVYLCASSLATSGRVSYEQYFGPGTRLTVT.

The rearrangement joins TRBV28 to TRBJ1-2, with TRBD1 matching over 7 bases. In germline, CDR1 is MDHEN, CDR2 SYDVKM. V shed 5 bases, J shed 5 bases, and the junction held 17 bases outside the gene matches. The CDR3 covers 17 residues. The CDR3 nucleotides are TGTGCCAGCAGTCCGAGGGATTGGAGAGGGGACAGTTATGGCTACACCTTC. Translated, it gives CASSPRDWRGDSYGYTF.

V is TRBV4-1 and J is TRBJ1-3; D gene unclear. The CDR3 has 17 amino acids. Germline V gives CDR1 MGHRA, CDR2 YSYEKL. V was clipped by 6 bases and J by 0 bases, with 18 bases between them. CDR3 sequence: CASRLGFGLRSGNTIYF. The DNA of the CDR3 is TGCGCCAGCAGGCTCGGATTTGGACTCCGCTCTGGAAACACCATATATTTT.

The chain links TRBV19 to TRBJ2-3, with 9 positions matching TRBD1. CDR1 and CDR2 from the germline V gene are LNHDA and SQIVND (reference sequence). The CDR3 spans 15 residues. Trimming at V came to 10 bases and at J to 3 bases, leaving 11 bases not matched to a gene. This CDR3 is CATARTGDPTDTQYF. CDR3 DNA: TGTGCCACCGCTAGGACAGGGGATCCGACAGATACGCAGTATTTT.

This clone has a handful of counts. The V gene is TRBV2, the J gene TRBJ1-5, with 10 positions matching TRBD1. V lost 7 bases, J lost 0 bases, and 3 bases stayed unmatched. Per the germline V gene, CDR1 is SNHLY and CDR2 is FYNNEI. The CDR3 spans 15 residues. In DNA, the CDR3 is TGTGCCAGCACTCGGACAGGGGGTAGCAATCAGCCCCAGCATTTT. Residues: CASTRTGGSNQPQHF. The full variable domain, rest sourced from reference TRBV2 and TRBJ1-5, is EPEVTQTPSHQVTQMGQEVILRCVPISNHLYFYWYRQILGQKVEFLVSFYNNEISEKSEIFDDQFSVERPDGSNFTLKIRSTKLEDSAMYFCASTRTGGSNQPQHFGDGTRLSIL.

V is TRBV5-6 and J is TRBJ1-2; D not certain. V dropped 0 bases and J dropped 7 bases, with 4 bases sitting between them. This CDR3 has 11 amino acids. Germline V lookup: CDR1 SGHDT, CDR2 YYEEEE. CDR3 residues: CASSLAGGYTF. The CDR3 nucleotides are TGTGCCAGCAGCTTGGCCGGTGGCTACACCTTC.

The chain carries TRBV4-3 and TRBJ1-6; TRBD1 matches at 7 bases. This CDR3 contains 14 residues. Germline lookup yields CDR1 LGHNA and CDR2 YSLEER. V dropped 4 bases and J dropped 8; count of bases not matched to a gene: 5. DNA of the CDR3: TGCGCCAGCAGCCTCACAGGGGTAGATTCACCCCTCCACTTT. Protein product: CASSLTGVDSPLHF.

This rearrangement joins TRBV5-1 to TRBJ1-4, with D possibly matching TRBD1 (6 bases). The germline V gene has CDR1 SGHRS and CDR2 YFSETQ. This CDR3 contains 16 residues. Trimming took off 2 bases at V and 0 bases at J, with 11 bases between the two ends. Written as DNA, the CDR3 is TGCGCCAGCAGCTTTACCGGGACAACAACTAATGAAAAACTGTTTTTT. This sequence encodes CASSFTGTTTNEKLFF.

The gene calls are TRBV2 and TRBJ2-2, with TRBD2 identical over 7 bases. In germline, CDR1 is SNHLY, CDR2 FYNNEI. V lost 6 bases to trimming and J lost 6 bases; unmatched junction nucleotides: 13. The length of the CDR3 is 16 residues. The CDR3 DNA follows: TGTGCCAGCAGGTATACTAGCGCCAGCACTGCCGGGGAGCTGTTTTTT. It translates to CASRYTSASTAGELFF.

This chain links TRBV4-3 with TRBJ1-2, with a tentative D call TRBD1 (5 bases). The CDR3 loop spans 15 amino acids. Trimming took 4 bases from V and 4 from J, leaving 16 bases between them. Germline loops: CDR1 LGHNA, CDR2 YSLEER. The CDR3 DNA sequence: TGCGCCAGCAGCCGGGGGTCCCACGGTTCCTATGGCTACACCTTC. It codes for CASSRGSHGSYGYTF.

CDR3 sequence (DNA): TGTGCCAGCAGCCCTGGACTAGCGGGGGGGCGGCGCACAGATACGCAGTATTTT. It specifies CASSPGLAGGRRTDTQYF. The gene calls are TRBV3-1 (or the pseudogene TRBV3-2) and TRBJ2-3; 15 bases match TRBD2. CDR3 size: 18 residues. CDR1 is LGHDT and CDR2 is YNNKEL in the germline V gene (reference sequence). The junction had 6 bases not matched to a gene; V was cut back by 4 bases and J by 1 base.

The chain links TRBV5-1 to TRBJ1-2; no clear D gene. V shed 5 bases and J shed 4 bases, with 18 bases lying between them. Per germline, CDR1 SGHRS and CDR2 YFSETQ. The CDR3 loop spans 15 amino acids. CDR3 nucleotide sequence: TGCGCCAGCAGGTTTTTGGGGTCTTCCCCCTATGGCTACACCTTC. Translation: CASRFLGSSPYGYTF.

The gene calls are TRBV5-1 and TRBJ2-1, with a tentative D call TRBD1 (6 bases). Germline V gives CDR1 SGHRS, CDR2 YFSETQ. The CDR3 is made up of 14 amino acids. V gave up 2 bases and J gave up 4 bases, with 10 bases separating them. CDR3 bases: TGCGCCAGCAGCTTCGGACAGTTGTACAATGAGCAGTTCTTC. This gives the protein CASSFGQLYNEQFF.

The V and J genes are TRBV7-9 and TRBJ2-1; D is possibly TRBD2 (5 bases). The CDR3 covers 14 residues. Germline loops: CDR1 SEHNR, CDR2 FQNEAQ (reference sequence). Trimming shortened V by 5 bases and J by 3 bases, and 11 bases separated the two germline ends. Written as DNA, the CDR3 is TGTGCCAGCAGCGCTTCCCGGGACTACAATGAGCAGTTCTTC. Protein product: CASSASRDYNEQFF.

The chain combines TRBV27 with TRBJ2-1; D may be TRBD1 (5 bases). This CDR3 region has 14 residues. V was clipped by 1 base and J by 4 bases, with 8 bases between them. Germline assignment: CDR1 MNHEY and CDR2 SMNVEV (reference sequence). The CDR3 sequence: CASSLLRQYNEQFF. DNA for the CDR3: TGTGCCAGCAGTTTATTACGACAGTACAATGAGCAGTTCTTC.

V and J are TRBV15 and TRBJ2-5, with 10 bases that match TRBD2. V shed 5 bases and J 4 bases; nucleotides not matched to a gene: 7. This CDR3 contains 15 residues. The germline CDR1 and CDR2 sequences are LNHNV and YYDKDF (reference sequence). The CDR3 DNA sequence: TGTGCCACCAGCCCCAGCGGGGGGGCAGGAGAGACCCAGTACTTC. The encoded protein is CATSPSGGAGETQYF.

The V gene is TRBV19, the J gene TRBJ2-4, with TRBD1 matching 10 bases. Germline values: CDR1 LNHDA, CDR2 SQIVND (reference sequence). The CDR3 is 15 amino acids. The V and J ends lost 10 bases and 7 bases, in that order; junction bases with no gene match: 13. CDR3 DNA: TGTGCCACTGCGGGTACCGGGACAGGGGAGAACATTCAGTACTTC. Protein product: CATAGTGTGENIQYF.

The chain combines TRBV5-4 with TRBJ1-1, with D tentatively TRBD1 (6 bases). Germline values: CDR1 SGHNT, CDR2 YYREEE (reference sequence). The CDR3 consists of 15 residues. V gave up 0 bases and J gave up 1 base, with 10 bases separating them. CDR3 protein: CASSLAGQTNTEAFF. The DNA for the CDR3 is TGTGCCAGCAGCTTGGCGGGACAAACGAACACTGAAGCTTTCTTT.

The table lists this clone with a count of one. This chain connects TRBV6-5 to TRBJ2-2; TRBD1 agrees at 10 bases. CDR3 length: 15 residues. V was pared by 11 bases and J by 1 base, with 7 bases of the junction left unmatched. Germline CDR1 MNHEY, CDR2 SVGAGI. In nucleotides, the CDR3 is TGTGCCGGTGGGCGGACAGGGGGGAACACCGGGGAGCTGTTTTTT. It yields the protein CAGGRTGGNTGELFF.